This T cell receptor (beta chain) was observed in a study of T cell responses to AZD1222 COVID-19 vaccine (dated by TCRdb to the early 2020s). In terms of the full investigation: Because spike-specific TCR depth and breadth did not differ between the two schedules, AZD1222 recipients who got a second dose at roughly 4 weeks were pooled with those who got a second dose at roughly 12 weeks. A total of 230 or so trial participants underwent TCR sequencing, of whom some 210 received two doses of AZD1222 and about 25 received two doses of the MenACWY control vaccine. Trial participants were enrolled into age subgroups of 18-55, 56-69 and 70-plus years, which contained roughly 140, 27 and 60 TCR-sequenced participants, respectively. The paper as a whole reports these results and caveats: Reportedly, almost half of the unique spike-specific TCRs recognized epitopes lying outside the regions that are mutated in the B.1.351 and B.1.1.7 variants. The vaccine-associated CD4 TCRs covered the entire spike protein, and the dominant responses fell in regions 160-218 and 743-854. Spike-specific TCR breadth and depth rose significantly after two AZD1222 doses compared with day 0 and with MenACWY recipients. Conclusions about previously exposed vaccinees were limited because only a handful of AZD1222 recipients were SARS-CoV-2 seropositive at baseline. Because no samples from the day 14 peak response were available, repertoires could be characterized only after the peak T cell response. Participants were mostly white British and included more females than males, and it was suggested by the authors that clonal diversity may have been underestimated. The 56-69-year group was small, and its depth increase did not reach significance, likely because of low power.

For CDR1 and CDR2, the germline V gene (reference sequence) lists SEHNR and FQNEAQ. From V the trimming removes 5 bases and from J it removes 7 bases, while the gene matches leave 6 bases of the junction unaccounted for. The CDR3 measures 14 amino acids from cysteine to phenylalanine. Only the CDR3 region is kept as DNA, spanning 42 bases read in frame from base 1. Worth noting for this clone: No antigen is known for it. Base qualities are not provided; no much larger clone lies one nucleotide away.

The CDR3 regions of human TCRbeta chains were analyzed by immunosequencing. On the study's bioinformatics: TCRs in the repertoires were compared against a reference library of SARS-CoV-2-specific TCRs that had been generated with the MIRA antigen-specificity platform. Breadth was defined as the fraction of unique TCRs that were SARS-CoV-2-associated, and depth was defined as the fraction of total T cells that were SARS-CoV-2-associated. Using the MIRA data, every spike-specific TCR was mapped to the spike region that the TCR reacted to and assigned to either a CD4 or a CD8 class. Log10-transformed breadth and depth values were compared by one-way ANOVA with Sidak's multiple comparisons tests. As stored in TCRdb, this immuneACCESS dataset retains in-frame rearrangements with V and J assigned. A fraction of the clones does not appear; measured against another copy, unresolved V genes explain less than half of the discrepancy, and the remainder lacks a known reason. V and J calls plus clone size are reproduced from that table; the DNA served to infer D and trimming. Here the sample has 120,000 or so clones; 90% to 95% occur a single time. The ten largest clones take up approximately 2.8% of the sample.

The sample's time point label, decoded: baseline before first vaccination. The vaccinee samples were drawn from two UK trials, COV001 and COV002, one of which was a single-blind randomized controlled phase 2/3 trial testing AZD1222 (ChAdOx1 nCoV-19) in healthy adults. For TCRbeta chain sequencing, PBMC samples from trial participants were taken at day 0 and at day 28 after the second dose. The sample consisted of peripheral blood, taken on day 0 of AZD1222 vaccination. The sequence derives from an adult in good health. Rearrangement joined TRBV7-9 to TRBJ2-7; the central 12 bases match TRBD1. The nucleotide sequence is given as TGTGCCAGCAGCCCGGGACAGGGGGCTTGGGAGCAGTACTTC. The translation is CASSPGQGAWEQYF.